This TCR beta chain is drawn from a study of spatial heterogeneity in lung cancer. As for the study in general: As counted in raw reads, each unique TCR and UMI combination appeared more than ten times on average. Findings of the study overall: Tumoral mutation counts were tracked by counts of expanded intratumoral alpha and beta TCRs.

Trimming shortened V by 3 bases and J by 9 bases, and 15 bases separated the two germline ends. The CDR3 contains 15 residues. TCRdb re-called the 5' RACE reads through MiXCR, storing one row per CDR3 protein. The data contain 2,200 or so distinct CDR3 sequences, about 3% of them singletons. Time point indicated: sample taken at primary tumor resection. The donor population consisted of approximately 70 patients with untreated, early-stage non-small cell lung cancer. By share of the sample, this clonotype is medium-sized. Antigen unknown. The rearrangement uses TRBV12-3 or TRBV12-4 and TRBJ1-6, with a tentative D call TRBD1 (5 bases). The source of this sequence is a female donor with early-stage non-small cell lung cancer. The sequencing used lung tumor tissue, collected at surgery. CDR3 nucleotides: TGTGCCAGCAGTTTTCAACGACAGAGGGTTTCACCCCTCCACTTT. Residues: CASSFQRQRVSPLHF.